The 3 T cell receptor beta chains below were found in one sample sequenced in a study of blood T cell repertoires in COVID-19. Assay used: immunoSEQ multiplex PCR; TCRdb lists only in-frame clones, some missing. The sample shows about 9,600 clones, 80% to 90% of them seen only once. Sequenced sample: peripheral blood. These receptors originate from a human donor in a cohort sampled during active COVID-19.

The table lists this clone with a count of one. The V call is TRBV5-1, the J call TRBJ2-3, with D maybe TRBD1 (5 bases). From germline, CDR1 is SGHRS and CDR2 YFSETQ. The CDR3 covers 15 residues. Trimming stripped 0 bases from V and 3 bases from J, with 11 bases between. The CDR3 nucleotides are TGCGCCAGCAGCTTGGGGGGCTTAAGGACAGATACGCAGTATTTT. It is translated as CASSLGGLRTDTQYF.

The chain carries TRBV18 and TRBJ1-3; weak D call: TRBD1 (5 bases). The germline gives CDR1 KGHSH, CDR2 LQKENI. The CDR3 contains 15 residues. The V gene lost 2 bases and the J gene lost 4 bases, with 12 bases spanning the gap. CDR3 amino acids: CASSPGTPQGNTIYF. In DNA, the CDR3 is TGTGCCAGCTCACCAGGGACTCCTCAGGGAAACACCATATATTTT.

J is TRBJ2-3 and V is TRBV27; TRBD1 agrees at 10 bases. With 5 bases clipped from V and 2 bases from J, the junction kept 4 bases outside the gene matches. The CDR3 is 15 amino acids. Germline loops: CDR1 MNHEY, CDR2 SMNVEV (reference sequence). The DNA for the CDR3 is TGTGCCAGCAGTAAAGACAGGGGGCCCACAGATACGCAGTATTTT. Translation gives CASSKDRGPTDTQYF.